The T cell receptor beta chain described here comes from a study of T cells in Graves' hyperthyroidism and ophthalmopathy (dated by TCRdb to about 2019). About the full investigation: Peripheral blood samples were taken at initial diagnosis, before any treatment was given. A discovery cohort of about a hundred patients, 43 with Graves' ophthalmopathy and fewer than 65 with stable Graves' hyperthyroidism, was used to find distinguishing TCR V-J signatures. Prospective prediction of ophthalmopathy was tested in an independent validation cohort consisting of 18 hyperthyroidism patients and more than 15 patients who later progressed to ophthalmopathy. For training and testing, the roughly 93 patients in the discovery cohort were randomly divided in a 7:3 ratio. In addition, the study compared T-cell repertoires in thyroid tissue and in blood from roughly six Graves' hyperthyroidism patients. Following sampling, methimazole starting at 30 mg daily was given to hyperthyroidism patients, and high-dose intravenous methylprednisolone was given to ophthalmopathy patients. TCR Vbeta CDR3 sequencing of 135 peripheral blood samples (over 40 ophthalmopathy, 75 hyperthyroidism and approximately 17 progressor patients) is reported in the paper.

CDR1 is given as DFQATT and CDR2 as SNEGSKA, both from the germline V gene (reference sequence). There are 17 amino acids in the CDR3, from cysteine to phenylalanine inclusive. The kept DNA is CDR3 alone, 51 bases in frame from the first base. Trimming leaves V shorter by 6 bases and J shorter by 6 bases, with the junction holding 21 bases beyond the gene matches. On this clonotype itself: No antigen is known for it. Per-nucleotide qualities are absent, and no much larger clonotype sits a single base away.

Overall study outcomes, separate from this receptor: Most expanded thyroid clonotypes (frequency above 0.001) were also found in blood, which suggests that blood repertoires may mirror thyroid immune responses. Sample size was not statistically predetermined, and blinding of investigators to group allocation was not performed. Ophthalmopathy was separated from stable hyperthyroidism by a 13 V-J signature model, with over 85% sensitivity and approximately 81% specificity obtained in cross-validation and 80%/75% obtained in testing. In validation, the model predicted progression to ophthalmopathy with over 65% sensitivity and 72% to 75% specificity, a median of about 6.7 months before onset.

Hyperthyroidism patients were newly diagnosed, had a disease duration of under 2 months, and were aged 18 to 65 years. Any patient with an uncontrolled infection, another autoimmune disease, pregnancy or lactation was excluded. Diagnoses relied on clinical symptoms, serum thyroxine and TRAb, thyroid ultrasound and orbital computed tomography. Blood from progressor patients was drawn when they were first diagnosed with hyperthyroidism, before any ophthalmopathy symptoms appeared. PBMCs were isolated from around 10 ml of fresh peripheral blood by Ficoll-Paque density gradient centrifugation. Patients classed as progressors first received a Graves' hyperthyroidism diagnosis and then went on to develop ophthalmopathy during follow-up. Trizol reagent was used to extract total RNA, and RNA quality was then checked on an Agilent 2100 Bioanalyzer. The TCR beta CDR3 regions were amplified from the RNA transcripts. For the first round of RT-PCR on the TCR CDR3, the HTBI primer set was used together with the Qiagen OneStep RT-PCR kit. The libraries were constructed in a second round of multiplex PCR and then size-selected and purified. The libraries were sequenced on an Illumina HiSeq2000 using paired-end 100 bp reads. As for the authors' bioinformatics: SOAPnuke was used to process the raw data, removing reads that contained adapters or uncalled bases, had a mean Phred below 15, or lacked an exact match to the constant primer or identifier. COPE v1.2.5 was used to merge the high-quality paired reads, and each unique nucleotide sequence was defined as a clonotype. MiTCR v1.1 was used to align the clonotypes against IMGT TRBV, TRBD and TRBJ reference segments. Analysis was restricted to V-J combinations with a frequency above 0.0001, which covered over 98% of repertoires. The TCS score was defined as F50 (clonal expansion) divided by E x V (chaos), with BLOSUM62-based TCRdist calculated between CDR3 peptides within each V-J. Welch's t-statistics and random forest reduced fewer than 550 V-J features to 13, which were used in a naive Bayes classifier (R e1071). Using fastp at Q25 and MiXCR, TCRdb reprocessed the public reads and kept productive beta chains. Each entry is one CDR3 protein sequence, shown with its most common DNA and genes. TCRdb's processing, not the authors', yielded these V and J calls. The sample has more than 350,000 distinct CDR3 sequences on record, about 17% of them singletons. The ten most abundant clones make up around a third of the sample.

The sequence links TRBV20-1 to TRBJ1-2; a stretch of 8 junction bases matches TRBD1. The sequence was obtained from a woman in her thirties with Graves' hyperthyroidism that later progressed to Graves' ophthalmopathy. The sequenced sample consisted of blood. The bases are TGCAGTGCCATAGGGGCAGGCGACAGGGGTTTAAATCATGGCTACACCTTC. Its protein reads: CSAIGAGDRGLNHGYTF.